A selection of T cell receptor beta chains follows, all from one sample in a study of shared clonotypes between healthy human individuals. Repertoires were generated with immunoSEQ multiplex PCR, while TCRdb's copy carries only in-frame clones and drops some. The sample contains hundreds of thousands of clones, around three quarters of which appear only once. Sequenced: PBMCs. These receptor sequences come from a woman aged 40 to 50 in good health. Some clones in this sample may be carry-over from other donors' samples. Each CDR3 is given without its conserved first and last residue.

V gene: TRBV9
J gene: TRBJ2-1
CDR3 protein: ASSSEVAGEFDNEQF

V gene: TRBV5-1
J gene: NA
CDR3 protein: ASSPDRVSPYEQY

V gene: TRBV28
J gene: TRBJ2-1
CDR3 protein: ASSRTSSYNEQF

V gene: TRBV6-5
J gene: TRBJ2-7
CDR3 protein: ASSRREQYEQY

V gene: TRBV19
J gene: TRBJ1-2
CDR3 protein: ASSIQGHYGYT

V gene: TRBV2
J gene: TRBJ1-2
CDR3 protein: ASTRWGASNYGYT

V gene: TRBV28
J gene: TRBJ2-1
CDR3 protein: ASSLLWDEQF

V gene: TRBV5-4
J gene: TRBJ2-7
CDR3 protein: ASSGGAGGRYEQY

V gene: TRBV28
J gene: TRBJ1-4
CDR3 protein: ASSIRNEKLF

V gene: TRBV28
J gene: TRBJ2-7
CDR3 protein: ASSSPGQNEQY

V gene: TRBV7-2
J gene: TRBJ2-5
CDR3 protein: ASSFAGEETQY

V gene: TRBV7-8
J gene: TRBJ2-1
CDR3 protein: ASNPGLGSGEQF

V gene: TRBV27
J gene: TRBJ2-5
CDR3 protein: ASSLWGTGAQETQY

V gene: TRBV7-2
J gene: TRBJ2-3
CDR3 protein: ASSSQIPDTQY

V gene: TRBV7-8
J gene: TRBJ2-5
CDR3 protein: ASSPRTSRETQY

V gene: TRBV11-1
J gene: TRBJ2-2
CDR3 protein: ASSLGQRQENTGELF

V gene: TRBV5-5
J gene: TRBJ2-7
CDR3 protein: ASSLGLDRGVVYEQY

V gene: TRBV10-2
J gene: TRBJ1-5
CDR3 protein: TSSGQLGTAPQH

V gene: TRBV28
J gene: TRBJ1-2
CDR3 protein: ASTRDRGRGYGYT

V gene: TRBV29-1
J gene: TRBJ2-1
CDR3 protein: SPPPGREDNEQF

V gene: TRBV11-1
J gene: TRBJ2-1
CDR3 protein: ASSRDRYNEQF

V gene: TRBV6-6
J gene: TRBJ2-1
CDR3 protein: ASSSSTSGMHNEQF

V gene: TRBV15
J gene: NA
CDR3 protein: ATSRDGGGGRYEQY

V gene: TRBV30
J gene: TRBJ2-5
CDR3 protein: AWSTGLAGTGLQETQY

V gene: TRBV21-1
J gene: TRBJ1-5
CDR3 protein: ASSKVGQPQH

V gene: TRBV2
J gene: TRBJ2-1
CDR3 protein: ASTHREAPYNEQF

V gene: TRBV6-5
J gene: TRBJ2-2
CDR3 protein: ASSLDSQFITGELF

V gene: TRBV27
J gene: TRBJ1-1
CDR3 protein: ASSSSFLRTEAF

V gene: TRBV29-1
J gene: TRBJ1-1
CDR3 protein: SAKQGPEAF